This is a list of T cell receptor beta chains from one sample in a study of T-cell memory formation after mild COVID-19. TCRdb called the 5' RACE reads again in MiXCR, with one record for every CDR3 protein. The sample includes roughly 610,000 distinct CDR3 sequences, around 15% of them seen just once. Sequencing was performed on PBMCs or a T cell subset sorted from them (not recorded which). These receptors all come from an adult woman who had mild COVID-19 (a few samples of this study predate the infection). Cell type and time point are not known. The CDR3 runs from the conserved cysteine through the conserved F or W. D genes are given only for firm matches. Not all rows give a size; the values are once, few, many and, for expanded clones, a class.

J,D,V,size,DNA,CDR3
TRBJ2-7,.,TRBV12-3/TRBV12-4,few,TGTGCCAGCAGTTTTGGCCGCGACACCTCCTACGAGCAGTACTTC,CASSFGRDTSYEQYF
TRBJ2-1,TRBD2,TRBV24-1,.,TGTGCCACCAGTGACCTAGCGGGAGGGTCCTACAATGAGCAGTTCTTC,CATSDLAGGSYNEQFF
TRBJ1-4,.,TRBV24-1,few,TGTGCCACCAGTGACCTGACAGGTGGAAAACTGTTTTTT,CATSDLTGGKLFF
TRBJ2-7,.,TRBV20-1,.,TGCAGTGCTAGAGAATCTTCAGACTACGAGCAGTACTTC,CSARESSDYEQYF
TRBJ1-3,.,TRBV19,.,TGTGCCAGTAGTATGAGTCGCGGAAACACCATATATTTT,CASSMSRGNTIYF
TRBJ1-5,TRBD1,TRBV29-1,few,TGCAGCGTTGGGACAGGGTTACATCAGCCCCAGCATTTT,CSVGTGLHQPQHF
TRBJ1-1,.,TRBV5-1,few,TGCGCCAGCAGCTGGACTTTGGTCGGTGAAGCTTTCTTT,CASSWTLVGEAFF
TRBJ2-3,TRBD1,TRBV25-1,few,TGTGCCAGCAGTGCATTGGACAGGGGGCAAGATACGCAGTATTTT,CASSALDRGQDTQYF
TRBJ2-3,TRBD2,TRBV6-5,.,TGTGCCAGCAGGAGTCGACTAGCGGGCGCATCAGATACGCAGTATTTT,CASRSRLAGASDTQYF
TRBJ1-2,TRBD1,TRBV5-1,.,TGCGCCAGCAGCCGGGACAGCCCCAAAGTCGATGGCTACACCTTC,CASSRDSPKVDGYTF
TRBJ2-1,.,TRBV6-5,few,TGTGCCAGCAGTTACTCTTCCGGGGGGCCTTACAATGAGCAGTTCTTC,CASSYSSGGPYNEQFF
TRBJ2-1,.,TRBV3-1,.,TGTGCCAGCAGCCAAGCTTCTATGGCCTACAATGAGCAGTTCTTC,CASSQASMAYNEQFF
TRBJ2-7,.,TRBV7-9,few,TGTGCCAGCAGCACGCTGACGGGTATCTACGAGCAGTACTTC,CASSTLTGIYEQYF
TRBJ2-1,TRBD1,TRBV2,.,TGTGCCAGCAGGGATTCCAGACAGGGGGCGCTTTATGAGCAGTTCTTC,CASRDSRQGALYEQFF
TRBJ2-7,TRBD2,TRBV18,few,TGTGCCAGCTCACAAATAACTAGCGGGAGTACCGACGAGCAGTACTTC,CASSQITSGSTDEQYF
TRBJ2-7,TRBD1,TRBV7-9,few,TGTGCCAGCAGCCAAGGGACAGCCTCGGGAGAGCAGTACTTC,CASSQGTASGEQYF
TRBJ2-1,.,TRBV7-2,.,TGTGCCAGCACCCCGGCCAGTGAGCAGTTCTTC,CASTPASEQFF
TRBJ1-1,.,TRBV7-9,.,TGTGCCAGCAGCGTACAGGGTGGGAACACTGAAGCTTTCTTT,CASSVQGGNTEAFF
TRBJ1-2,TRBD1,TRBV30,few,TGTGCCTGGAGGCGGACAGGGGGTAACTATGGCTACACCTTC,CAWRRTGGNYGYTF
TRBJ2-3,TRBD2,TRBV24-1,.,TGTGCCACCAGTGATCCCAGGACTAGCGGGATTCGACAAACGCAGTATTTT,CATSDPRTSGIRQTQYF
TRBJ2-7,TRBD2,TRBV6-2/TRBV6-3,.,TGTGCCAGCGGATTGGGACTAGCGGTCTCCTACGAGCAGTACTTC,CASGLGLAVSYEQYF
TRBJ2-7,.,TRBV7-9,few,TGTGCCAGCAGCTTAGGCGTCAGCCTCTACGAGCAGTACTTC,CASSLGVSLYEQYF
TRBJ2-7,TRBD2,TRBV10-3,many,TGTGCCATCAGTGGTGAAGCGGGAGCCCGCTCCTACGAGCAGTACTTC,CAISGEAGARSYEQYF
TRBJ2-7,.,TRBV5-1,many,TGCGCCAGCAGCTTGAAGGTGACTCCTTTAAGCGACGAGCAGTACTTC,CASSLKVTPLSDEQYF
TRBJ2-2,.,TRBV15,.,TGTGCCACCAGCACCCGTTACGGGGTAGGGACCGGGGAGCTGTTTTTT,CATSTRYGVGTGELFF
TRBJ2-7,TRBD2,TRBV7-2,few,TGTGCCAGCAGCTGGACCGGGACTAGCGGGGTCGAGCAGTACTTC,CASSWTGTSGVEQYF
TRBJ1-1,.,TRBV9,few,TGTGCCAGCAGCGTAGCTGGGACGACTGAAGCTTTCTTT,CASSVAGTTEAFF
TRBJ2-7,TRBD1,TRBV5-1,.,TGCGCCAGCAGCTTGGACGGGACAGCCAACTACGAGCAGTACTTC,CASSLDGTANYEQYF
TRBJ2-2,.,TRBV7-3,few,TGTGCCAGCAGCTTTTGGGACACCGGGGAGCTGTTTTTT,CASSFWDTGELFF